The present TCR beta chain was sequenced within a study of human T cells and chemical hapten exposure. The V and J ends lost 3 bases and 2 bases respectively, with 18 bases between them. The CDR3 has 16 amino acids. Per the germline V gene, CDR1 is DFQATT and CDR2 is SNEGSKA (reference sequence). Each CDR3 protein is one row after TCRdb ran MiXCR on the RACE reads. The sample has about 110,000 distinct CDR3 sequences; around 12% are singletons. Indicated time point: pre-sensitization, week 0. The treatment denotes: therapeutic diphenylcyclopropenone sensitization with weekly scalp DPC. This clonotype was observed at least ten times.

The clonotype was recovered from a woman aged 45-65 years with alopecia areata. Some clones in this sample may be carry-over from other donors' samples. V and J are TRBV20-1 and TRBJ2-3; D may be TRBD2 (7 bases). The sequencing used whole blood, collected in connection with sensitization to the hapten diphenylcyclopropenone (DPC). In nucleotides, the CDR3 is TGCAGTGCTAGGGGATGGGCGGGGGCCAACACAGATACGCAGTATTTT. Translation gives CSARGWAGANTDTQYF.